The rows below give T cell receptor beta chains drawn from one sample of a study of human CD8 memory T cell subsets. TCRdb re-called the 5' RACE reads and catalogs CDR3 proteins one per entry, DNA excluded. Across 4,200 or so distinct CDR3 sequences, the top ten clones capture 31% of the sample. The sample taken for sequencing was CD8+ T cells from PBMCs. These TCRs come from a human donor in good health. CDR3s include the opening cysteine and the closing phenylalanine or tryptophan. The listing skips clone size in some rows; elsewhere it reads once, few, many or a size class.

clone_size,v_call,j_call,cdr3_aa
.,TRBV28,TRBJ2-3,CASSWGLTSTDTQYF
.,TRBV6-2/TRBV6-3,TRBJ2-2,CASSYGFPGELFF
.,TRBV20-1,TRBJ2-3,CSARGELAGYTQYF
large,TRBV28,TRBJ1-5,CASSAQGGGNQPQHF
.,TRBV20-1,TRBJ2-1,CSANPGTSSYNEQFF
.,TRBV6-4,TRBJ2-1,CASSGLAGGPNEQFF
.,TRBV27,TRBJ1-5,CASKLSGTAYQPQHF
.,TRBV10-2,TRBJ2-3,CASSGTGFSTDTQYF
.,TRBV6-2/TRBV6-3,TRBJ1-1,CASSSLTTEDTEAFF
.,TRBV12-3/TRBV12-4,TRBJ2-2,CASSQPADRGTGELFF